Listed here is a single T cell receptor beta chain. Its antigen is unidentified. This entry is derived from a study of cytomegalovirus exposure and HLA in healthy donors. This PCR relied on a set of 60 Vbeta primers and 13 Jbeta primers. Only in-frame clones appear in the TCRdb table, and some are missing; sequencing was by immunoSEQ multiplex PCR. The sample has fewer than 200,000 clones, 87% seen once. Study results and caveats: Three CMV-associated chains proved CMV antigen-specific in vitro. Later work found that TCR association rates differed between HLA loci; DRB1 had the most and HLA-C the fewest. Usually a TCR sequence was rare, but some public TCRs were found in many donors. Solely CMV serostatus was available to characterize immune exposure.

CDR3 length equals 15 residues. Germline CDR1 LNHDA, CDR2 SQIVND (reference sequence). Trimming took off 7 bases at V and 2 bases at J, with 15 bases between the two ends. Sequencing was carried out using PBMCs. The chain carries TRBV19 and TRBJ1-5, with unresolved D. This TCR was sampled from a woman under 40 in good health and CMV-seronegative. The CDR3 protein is CASTRVKGGNQPQHF. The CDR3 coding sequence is TGTGCCAGTACCCGCGTTAAGGGAGGCAATCAGCCCCAGCATTTT.